The 13 T cell receptor beta chains listed next were all sequenced from one sample in a study of blood T cells in healthy people across ages. With a J-beta primer mix and a sample-barcoded 5' primer, a second PCR ran roughly 6 to 12 cycles. TCRdb redid the calling of the 5' RACE reads with MiXCR, one entry per CDR3 protein. The table records about 1.5 million distinct CDR3 sequences, 40% to 45% of them present only once. The specimen was blood. The receptors here all came from a young woman in good health.

This clonotype was recorded once. The V gene is TRBV12-3 or TRBV12-4, the J gene TRBJ1-1, with 10 bases fitting TRBD1. With V trimmed by 6 bases and J by 3 bases, 4 bases remained unmatched. The CDR3 totals 14 residues. CDR3 coding DNA: TGTGCCAGCAGCGACAGGGGGCTCTACACTGAAGCTTTCTTT. Protein product: CASSDRGLYTEAFF.

V usage is TRBV28 and J usage is TRBJ2-3, with D possibly being TRBD1 (6 bases). CDR3 size: 15 residues. Trimming took off 6 bases at V and 0 bases at J, with 13 bases between the two ends. Germline V gene data show CDR1 as MDHEN and CDR2 as SYDVKM. The CDR3, as DNA: TGTGCCAGCAGCTCCGGGACACGAAGCACAGATACGCAGTATTTT. This codes for CASSSGTRSTDTQYF.

This chain links TRBV28 with TRBJ2-1; no clear D gene. The CDR3 covers 14 residues. The germline V and J ends were trimmed by 7 bases and 8 bases, with 18 bases remaining between them. In germline, CDR1 is MDHEN, CDR2 SYDVKM. The CDR3 coding sequence is TGTGCCAGCACCACACCTACCCTGGGCGATGAGCAGTTCTTC. Protein sequence: CASTTPTLGDEQFF.

The V gene is TRBV7-2, the J gene TRBJ2-3; D possibly corresponds to TRBD2 (6 bases). There are 15 residues in the CDR3. The germline V gene encodes CDR1 SGHTA and CDR2 FQGNSA. Trimming left V 4 bases short and J 7 bases short, with 18 bases between. The CDR3 nucleotides are TGTGCCAGCAGCTCCGGACTATCCCCGGCAAATACGCAGTATTTT. The encoded protein is CASSSGLSPANTQYF.

This clonotype was detected a few times. The CDR3 loop is CASTHGVLEQYF. CDR3 nucleotide sequence: TGTGCCAGCACTCATGGCGTCTTGGAGCAGTACTTC. This chain links TRBV6-6 with TRBJ2-7; D not resolved. The CDR3 runs 12 residues. Per germline, CDR1 MNHNY and CDR2 SVGAGI (reference sequence). V was clipped by 7 bases and J by 7 bases, with 14 bases between them.

This clonotype was found many times. This chain links TRBV4-1 with TRBJ2-3; TRBD2 matches at 11 bases. CDR1 MGHRA and CDR2 YSYEKL come from the germline V gene. The CDR3 contains 19 residues. Losses at the gene ends were 0 bases for V and 3 bases for J; bases not matched to a gene: 11. Here the CDR3 reads CASSQEGVAGGPSTDTQYF. The CDR3 DNA follows: TGCGCCAGCAGCCAAGAAGGCGTAGCGGGGGGGCCGAGTACAGATACGCAGTATTTT.

This clonotype was detected only a few times. The V gene is TRBV10-2, the J gene TRBJ2-7; D possibly corresponds to TRBD2 (6 bases). Trimming stripped 6 bases from V and 0 bases from J, with 15 bases between. In germline, CDR1 is WSHSY, CDR2 SAAADI. The CDR3 is 15 amino acids. The CDR3 region is CASRTTSRSSYEQYF. The CDR3 nucleotides are TGCGCCAGCAGGACAACTAGCCGAAGCTCCTACGAGCAGTACTTC.

This chain connects TRBV7-9 to TRBJ1-4; 10 positions agree with TRBD1. After removal of 5 bases from V and 5 bases from J, the junction contained 8 bases not matched to a gene. CDR3 length: 16 residues. Germline CDR1 SEHNR, CDR2 FQNEAQ (reference sequence). Written as DNA, the CDR3 is TGTGCCAGCAGCGACCCTCAGGGACAGGGGAATGAAAAACTGTTTTTT. Protein sequence: CASSDPQGQGNEKLFF.

This chain links TRBV7-2 with TRBJ2-6; TRBD1 matches 10 bases. Germline V gene data show CDR1 as SGHTA and CDR2 as FQGNSA. Trimming took 5 bases from V and 0 from J; bases not matched to a gene: 7. The CDR3 loop spans 18 amino acids. This CDR3 reads CASSAAGTGVSGANVLTF. The CDR3, as DNA: TGTGCCAGCAGCGCCGCCGGGACAGGGGTCTCTGGGGCCAACGTCCTGACTTTC.

Points on this clonotype: A much larger clone differs by one base, so this may be a read error. V gene TRBV4-1 combines with J gene TRBJ1-2; D unresolved. Trimming cost V 4 bases and J 3 bases, with 15 bases left between them. The CDR3 contains 15 residues. Germline assignment: CDR1 MGHRA and CDR2 YSYEKL. For the CDR3, the DNA is TGCGCCAGCAGCCTTAGCGGGTCTCAGCACTATGGCTACACCTTC. Translated: CASSLSGSQHYGYTF.

This clonotype occurred once. This chain uses TRBV5-5 with TRBJ2-7; D gene uncertain. V was pared by 3 bases and J by 6 bases, with 13 bases between. The CDR3 contains 13 residues. Germline CDR1 reads SGHKS; CDR2 reads YYEKEE (reference sequence). CDR3 region: CASSSFRICEQYF. In DNA form, the CDR3 reads TGTGCCAGCAGCTCGTTCAGAATCTGCGAGCAGTACTTC.

The chain links TRBV20-1 to TRBJ1-2, with 9 positions matching TRBD1. The CDR3 has 13 amino acids. The junction had 5 bases not matched to a gene; V was cut back by 1 base and J by 8 bases. Germline assignment: CDR1 DFQATT and CDR2 SNEGSKA (reference sequence). CDR3 DNA: TGCAGTGCTAGAGCTACAGGGGGCGACGGCTACACCTTC. Encoded protein: CSARATGGDGYTF.

The rearrangement joins TRBV20-1 to TRBJ2-1, with 8 bases identical to TRBD2. Germline V lookup: CDR1 DFQATT, CDR2 SNEGSKA (reference sequence). CDR3 length: 14 residues. The V gene end was trimmed by 6 bases and the J gene end by 0 bases; junction bases not matched to a gene: 4. The CDR3 reads CSAEAGASYNEQFF. DNA for the CDR3: TGCAGTGCGGAAGCGGGGGCCTCCTACAATGAGCAGTTCTTC.